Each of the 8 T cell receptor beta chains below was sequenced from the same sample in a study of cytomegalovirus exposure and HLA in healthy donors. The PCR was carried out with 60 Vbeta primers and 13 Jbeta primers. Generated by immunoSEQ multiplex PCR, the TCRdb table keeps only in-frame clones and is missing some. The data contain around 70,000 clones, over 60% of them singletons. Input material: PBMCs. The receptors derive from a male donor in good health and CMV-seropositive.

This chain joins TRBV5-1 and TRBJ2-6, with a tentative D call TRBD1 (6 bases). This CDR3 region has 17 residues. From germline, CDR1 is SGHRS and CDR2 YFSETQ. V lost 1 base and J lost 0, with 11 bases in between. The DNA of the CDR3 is TGCGCCAGCAGCTTGCTAAACAGGGACTCTGGGGCCAACGTCCTGACTTTC. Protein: CASSLLNRDSGANVLTF.

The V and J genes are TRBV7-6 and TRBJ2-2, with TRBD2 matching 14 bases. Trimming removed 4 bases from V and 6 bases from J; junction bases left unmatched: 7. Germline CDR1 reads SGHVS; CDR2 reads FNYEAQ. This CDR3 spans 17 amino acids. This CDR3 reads CASSSRTSGGISGELFF. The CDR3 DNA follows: TGTGCCAGCAGCTCTAGGACTAGCGGGGGGATTTCCGGGGAGCTGTTTTTT.

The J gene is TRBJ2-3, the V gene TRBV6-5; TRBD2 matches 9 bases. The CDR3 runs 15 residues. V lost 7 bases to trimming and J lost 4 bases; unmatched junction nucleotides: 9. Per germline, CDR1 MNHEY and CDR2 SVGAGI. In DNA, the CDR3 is TGTGCCAGCACCCTTAGCGGGAGCAGGGCAGATACGCAGTATTTT. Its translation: CASTLSGSRADTQYF.

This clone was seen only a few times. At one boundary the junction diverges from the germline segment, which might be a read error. The CDR3 nucleotides read TGTGCCAGCAGCGAAGCCGGGACTAGCGGGCCAGATACGCAGTATTTT. It encodes CASSEAGTSGPDTQYF. The V and J genes are TRBV6-1 and TRBJ2-3, with 12 bases aligning to TRBD2. CDR3 size: 16 residues. Germline CDR1 and CDR2: MNHNS and SASEGT.

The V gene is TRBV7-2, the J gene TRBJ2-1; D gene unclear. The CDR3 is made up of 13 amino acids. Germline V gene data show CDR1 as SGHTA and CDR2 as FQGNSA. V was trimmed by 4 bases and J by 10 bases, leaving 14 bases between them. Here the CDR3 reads CASSSPSRIEQFF. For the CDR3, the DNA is TGTGCCAGCAGCTCACCGTCCAGGATAGAGCAGTTCTTC.

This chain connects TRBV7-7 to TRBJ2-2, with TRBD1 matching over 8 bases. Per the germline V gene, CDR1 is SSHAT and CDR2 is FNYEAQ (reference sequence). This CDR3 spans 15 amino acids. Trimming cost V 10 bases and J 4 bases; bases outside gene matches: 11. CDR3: CATGQALRVTGELFF. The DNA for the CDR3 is TGTGCCACGGGACAGGCCCTGCGAGTCACCGGGGAGCTGTTTTTT.

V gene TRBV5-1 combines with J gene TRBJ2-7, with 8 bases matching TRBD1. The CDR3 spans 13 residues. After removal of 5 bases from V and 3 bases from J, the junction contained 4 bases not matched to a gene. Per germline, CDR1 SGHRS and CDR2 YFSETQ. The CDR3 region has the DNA TGCGCCAGCAGTGATGACAGGGGCTACGAGCAGTACTTC. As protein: CASSDDRGYEQYF.

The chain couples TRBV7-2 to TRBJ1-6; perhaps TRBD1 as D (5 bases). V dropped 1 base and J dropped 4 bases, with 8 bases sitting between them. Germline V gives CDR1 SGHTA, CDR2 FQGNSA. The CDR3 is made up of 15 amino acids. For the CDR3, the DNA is TGTGCCAGCAGCTTAGGGTCAGGGTATAATTCACCCCTCCACTTT. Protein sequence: CASSLGSGYNSPLHF.